This T cell receptor beta chain was recorded in a study of T cell changes during pregnancy in multiple sclerosis. This CDR3 has 15 residues. V trimming: 4 bases; J trimming: 2 bases; junction bases outside the gene matches: 7. CDR1 and CDR2 from the germline V gene are SGHTA and FQGTGA. Profiled with immunoSEQ multiplex PCR; TCRdb holds only in-frame clones, not every one. The table shows 45,000 to 65,000 clones, with approximately 93% occurring only once. Material: CD8+ T cells from peripheral blood mononuclear cells, obtained in the third trimester of pregnancy. This receptor was obtained from a female donor with multiple sclerosis, enrolled in a pregnancy study. The chain recombines TRBV7-3 with TRBJ2-7; TRBD1 aligns across 8 bases. The CDR3 coding sequence is TGTGCCAGCAGCTGGTCCGGGACAGGCCCCTACGAGCAGTACTTC. This gives the protein CASSWSGTGPYEQYF.